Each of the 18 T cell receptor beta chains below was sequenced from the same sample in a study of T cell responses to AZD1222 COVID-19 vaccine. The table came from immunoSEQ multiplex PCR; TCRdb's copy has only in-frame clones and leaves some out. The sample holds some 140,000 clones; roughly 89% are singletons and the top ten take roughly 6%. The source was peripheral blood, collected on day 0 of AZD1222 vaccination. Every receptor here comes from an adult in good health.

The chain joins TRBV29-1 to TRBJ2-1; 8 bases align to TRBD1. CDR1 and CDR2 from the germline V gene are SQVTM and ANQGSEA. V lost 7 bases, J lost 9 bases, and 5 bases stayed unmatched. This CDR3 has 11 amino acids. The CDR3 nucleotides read TGCAGCGCCGACAGGGGAGGTGAGCAGTTCTTC. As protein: CSADRGGEQFF.

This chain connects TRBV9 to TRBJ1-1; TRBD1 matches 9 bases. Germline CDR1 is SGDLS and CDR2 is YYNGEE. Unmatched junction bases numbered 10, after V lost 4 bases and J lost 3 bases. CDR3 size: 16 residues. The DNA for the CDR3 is TGTGCCAGCAGCCCAGGGACAGGGATGTGGCACACTGAAGCTTTCTTT. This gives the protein CASSPGTGMWHTEAFF.

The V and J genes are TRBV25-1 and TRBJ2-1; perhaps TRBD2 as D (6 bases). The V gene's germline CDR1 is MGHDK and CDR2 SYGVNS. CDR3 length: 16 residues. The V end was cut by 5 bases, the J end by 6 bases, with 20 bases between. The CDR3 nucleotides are TGTGCCAGCAGTCAGGCCCACAGCGGGCTGCCCAATGAGCAGTTCTTC. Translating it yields CASSQAHSGLPNEQFF.

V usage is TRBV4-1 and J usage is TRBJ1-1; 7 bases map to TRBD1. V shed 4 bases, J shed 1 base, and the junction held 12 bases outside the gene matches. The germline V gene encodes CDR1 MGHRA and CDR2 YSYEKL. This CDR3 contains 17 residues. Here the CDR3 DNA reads TGCGCCAGCAGCCCAATATGGACAGGCCAACAGAACACTGAAGCTTTCTTT. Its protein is CASSPIWTGQQNTEAFF.

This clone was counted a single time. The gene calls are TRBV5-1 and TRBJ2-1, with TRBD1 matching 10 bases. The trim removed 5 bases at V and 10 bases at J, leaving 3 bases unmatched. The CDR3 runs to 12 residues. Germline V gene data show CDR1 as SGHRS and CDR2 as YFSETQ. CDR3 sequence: CASRGDRGEQFF. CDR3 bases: TGCGCCAGCAGAGGGGACAGGGGAGAGCAGTTCTTC. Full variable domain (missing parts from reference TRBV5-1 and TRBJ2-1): KAGVTQTPRYLIKTRGQQVTLSCSPISGHRSVSWYQQTPGQGLQFLFEYFSETQRNKGNFPGRFSGRQFSNSRSEMNVSTLELGDSALYLCASRGDRGEQFFGPGTRLTVL.

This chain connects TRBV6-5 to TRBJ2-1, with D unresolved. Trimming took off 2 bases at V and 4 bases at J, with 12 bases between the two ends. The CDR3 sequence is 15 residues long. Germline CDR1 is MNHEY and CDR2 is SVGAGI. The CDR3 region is CASSYVGGEYNEQFF. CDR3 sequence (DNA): TGTGCCAGCAGTTACGTTGGCGGCGAATACAATGAGCAGTTCTTC.

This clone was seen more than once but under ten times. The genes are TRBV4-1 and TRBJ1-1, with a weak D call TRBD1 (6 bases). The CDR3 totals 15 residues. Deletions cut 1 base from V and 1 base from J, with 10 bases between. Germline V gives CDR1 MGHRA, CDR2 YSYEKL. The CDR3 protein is CASSQARTANTEAFF. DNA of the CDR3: TGCGCCAGCAGCCAAGCCAGGACAGCGAACACTGAAGCTTTCTTT.

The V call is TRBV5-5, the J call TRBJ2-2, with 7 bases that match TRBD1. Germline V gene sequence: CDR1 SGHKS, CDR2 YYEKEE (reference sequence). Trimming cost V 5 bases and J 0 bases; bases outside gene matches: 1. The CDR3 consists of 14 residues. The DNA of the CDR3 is TGTGCCAGCAGGCAGGGGGCGAACACCGGGGAGCTGTTTTTT. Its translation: CASRQGANTGELFF.

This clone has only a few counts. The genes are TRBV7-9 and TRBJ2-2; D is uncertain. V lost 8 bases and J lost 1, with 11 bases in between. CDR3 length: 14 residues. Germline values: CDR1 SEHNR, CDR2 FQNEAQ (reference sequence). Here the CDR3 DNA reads TGTGCCAGCCGAGGACCTCGGAACACCGGGGAGCTGTTTTTT. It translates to CASRGPRNTGELFF.

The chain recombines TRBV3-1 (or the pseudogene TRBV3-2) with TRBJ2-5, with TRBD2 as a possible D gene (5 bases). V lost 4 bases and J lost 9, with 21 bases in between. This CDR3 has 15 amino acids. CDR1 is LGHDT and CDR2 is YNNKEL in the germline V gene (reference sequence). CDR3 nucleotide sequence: TGTGCCAGCAGCCCCGGACTGCACCTTGGGTCGGCCCAGTACTTC. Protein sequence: CASSPGLHLGSAQYF.

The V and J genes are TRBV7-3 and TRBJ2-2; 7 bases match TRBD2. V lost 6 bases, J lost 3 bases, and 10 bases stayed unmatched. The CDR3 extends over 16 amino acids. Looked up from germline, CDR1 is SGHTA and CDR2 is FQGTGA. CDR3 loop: CASSPTGTTYTGELFF. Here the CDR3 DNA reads TGTGCCAGCAGTCCAACCGGGACTACCTACACCGGGGAGCTGTTTTTT. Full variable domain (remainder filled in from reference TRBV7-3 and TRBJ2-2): GAGVSQTPSNKVTEKGKYVELRCDPISGHTALYWYRQSLGQGPEFLIYFQGTGAADDSGLPNDRFFAVRPEGSVSTLKIQRTERGDSAVYLCASSPTGTTYTGELFFGEGSRLTVL.

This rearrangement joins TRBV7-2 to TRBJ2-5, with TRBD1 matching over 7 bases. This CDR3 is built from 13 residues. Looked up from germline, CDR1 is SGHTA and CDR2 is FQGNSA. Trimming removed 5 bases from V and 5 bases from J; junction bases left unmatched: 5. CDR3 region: CASSGGQRETQYF. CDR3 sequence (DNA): TGTGCCAGCAGCGGGGGACAGAGGGAGACCCAGTACTTC.

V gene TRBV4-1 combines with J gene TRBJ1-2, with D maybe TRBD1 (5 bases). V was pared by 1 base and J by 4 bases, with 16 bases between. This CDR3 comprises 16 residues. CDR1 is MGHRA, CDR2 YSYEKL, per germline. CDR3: CASSQAEARASYGYTF. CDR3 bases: TGCGCCAGCAGCCAAGCGGAGGCCAGGGCGAGCTATGGCTACACCTTC.

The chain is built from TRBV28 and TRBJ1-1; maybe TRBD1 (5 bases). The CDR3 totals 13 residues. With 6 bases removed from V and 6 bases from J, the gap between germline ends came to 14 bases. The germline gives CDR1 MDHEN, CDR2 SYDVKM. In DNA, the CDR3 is TGTGCCAGCAGCCTCCCGGGGGGGTCTGAAGCTTTCTTT. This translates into CASSLPGGSEAFF.

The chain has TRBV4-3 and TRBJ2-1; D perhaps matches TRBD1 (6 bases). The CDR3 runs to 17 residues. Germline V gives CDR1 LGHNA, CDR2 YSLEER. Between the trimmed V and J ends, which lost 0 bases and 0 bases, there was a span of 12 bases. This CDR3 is CASSQDGTGPSYNEQFF. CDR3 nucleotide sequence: TGCGCCAGCAGCCAAGACGGAACAGGGCCCTCCTACAATGAGCAGTTCTTC.

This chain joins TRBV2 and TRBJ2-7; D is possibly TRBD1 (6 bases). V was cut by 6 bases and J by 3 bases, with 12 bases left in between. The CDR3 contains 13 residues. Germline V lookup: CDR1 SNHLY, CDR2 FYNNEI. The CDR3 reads CASSPGHYYEQYF. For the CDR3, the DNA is TGTGCCAGCAGCCCGGGACACTACTACGAGCAGTACTTC.

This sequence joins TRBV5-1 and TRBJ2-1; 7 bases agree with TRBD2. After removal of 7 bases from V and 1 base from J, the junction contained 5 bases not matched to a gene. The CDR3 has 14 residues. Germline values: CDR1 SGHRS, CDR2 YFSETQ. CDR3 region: CASQRDGSYNEQFF. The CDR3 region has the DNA TGCGCCAGCCAGCGGGATGGTTCCTACAATGAGCAGTTCTTC.

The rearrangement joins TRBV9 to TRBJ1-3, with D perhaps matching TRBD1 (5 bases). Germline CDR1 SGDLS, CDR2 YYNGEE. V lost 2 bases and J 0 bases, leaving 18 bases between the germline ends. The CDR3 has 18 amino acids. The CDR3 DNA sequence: TGTGCCAGCAGCGTTTTTCATTCCAGCGGGGGCTCTGGAAACACCATATATTTT. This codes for CASSVFHSSGGSGNTIYF.